A selection of T cell receptor beta chains follows, all from one sample in a study of a mutant IDH1 vaccine in newly diagnosed glioma. Measured with immunoSEQ multiplex PCR; TCRdb has only the in-frame clones, and not every one. This sample carries about 67,000 clones, 80% to 90% of them seen once, and the ten largest clones take approximately 4.4%. Specimen: peripheral blood mononuclear cells (PBMCs), collected from a glioma patient treated with radiotherapy, temozolomide or both. These TCRs come from a woman aged 18-29 years with glioma. Some clones in this sample may be carry-over from other donors' samples. Both conserved end residues are part of each CDR3. Each record gives: clone size, D gene, V gene, J gene, CDR3 DNA, CDR3 protein. The D gene is left open where the match is weak. Size is omitted from some rows. Given values are once, few, many or a class for expanded clones.

clone size: once
D gene: TRBD1
V gene: TRBV5-1
J gene: TRBJ1-1
CDR3 DNA: TGCGCCAGCAGCTCAGTCCCGGGACAGGGCTTGGCTGAAGCTTTCTTT
CDR3 protein: CASSSVPGQGLAEAFF

clone size: once
D gene: NA
V gene: TRBV19
J gene: TRBJ1-5
CDR3 DNA: TGTGCCAGTAGTCTTCCCCGGGACAAGATGTATAGCAATCAGCCCCAGCATTTT
CDR3 protein: CASSLPRDKMYSNQPQHF

clone size: NA
D gene: NA
V gene: TRBV12-5
J gene: TRBJ1-1
CDR3 DNA: TGTGCTAGTGGTTTGGTTCCCACTGAAGCTTTCTTT
CDR3 protein: CASGLVPTEAFF

clone size: NA
D gene: TRBD2
V gene: TRBV7-2
J gene: TRBJ2-3
CDR3 DNA: TGTGCCAGCAGCATTCAGACTAGCGGGGGGGCAGATACGCAGTATTTT
CDR3 protein: CASSIQTSGGADTQYF

clone size: NA
D gene: NA
V gene: TRBV2
J gene: TRBJ2-7
CDR3 DNA: TGTGCCAGCAGTGAAGGAGGGTCAGGGAGGAGGTTC
CDR3 protein: CASSEGGSGRRF

clone size: NA
D gene: NA
V gene: TRBV28
J gene: TRBJ1-2
CDR3 DNA: TGTGCCAGCAGTTTGGACGGGGCGACTACGAACTATGGCTACACCTTC
CDR3 protein: CASSLDGATTNYGYTF

clone size: NA
D gene: TRBD1
V gene: TRBV29-1
J gene: TRBJ1-1
CDR3 DNA: TGCAGCGTAGACCGCGGGACAGGGGGCTTTCAAAACACTGAAGCTTTCTTT
CDR3 protein: CSVDRGTGGFQNTEAFF

clone size: few
D gene: NA
V gene: TRBV7-3
J gene: TRBJ2-2
CDR3 DNA: TGTGCCAGCAGCCCCCGGGACGGGACCGGGGAGCTGTTTTTT
CDR3 protein: CASSPRDGTGELFF

clone size: NA
D gene: TRBD2
V gene: TRBV7-7
J gene: TRBJ2-3
CDR3 DNA: TGTGCTAGCAGCTTCGTACTAGCGGCTACGCAGTATTTT
CDR3 protein: CASSFVLAATQYF

clone size: NA
D gene: NA
V gene: TRBV7-9
J gene: TRBJ1-2
CDR3 DNA: TGTGCCAGCAGCTTAGCGCCTTTGAAAAATGGCTACACCTTC
CDR3 protein: CASSLAPLKNGYTF

clone size: NA
D gene: TRBD2
V gene: TRBV5-1
J gene: TRBJ2-5
CDR3 DNA: TGCGCCAGCAGCTTGCTACTAGCGGACGAAGAGACCCAGTACTTC
CDR3 protein: CASSLLLADEETQYF

clone size: NA
D gene: TRBD2
V gene: TRBV9
J gene: TRBJ2-1
CDR3 DNA: TGTGCCAGCAGCCCCCTCGGGCGGGAGGGGGGTGAGCAGTTCTTC
CDR3 protein: CASSPLGREGGEQFF

clone size: NA
D gene: TRBD1
V gene: TRBV9
J gene: TRBJ2-5
CDR3 DNA: TGTGCCAGCAGCGGCCGGGACAGTCAAGAGACCCAGTACTTC
CDR3 protein: CASSGRDSQETQYF

clone size: NA
D gene: NA
V gene: TRBV6-5
J gene: TRBJ1-2
CDR3 DNA: TGTGCCAGCAGTTACTATCAGGGATCTGACTATGGCTACACCTTC
CDR3 protein: CASSYYQGSDYGYTF

clone size: NA
D gene: NA
V gene: TRBV18
J gene: TRBJ1-2
CDR3 DNA: TGTGCCAGCTCACCCCAGACGGGGGCAAGAAGGGGCTACACCTTC
CDR3 protein: CASSPQTGARRGYTF

clone size: NA
D gene: TRBD2
V gene: TRBV9
J gene: TRBJ2-7
CDR3 DNA: TGTGCCAGCAGCGCTTCTAGCGGGGGGATCTACGAGCAGTACTTC
CDR3 protein: CASSASSGGIYEQYF

clone size: NA
D gene: NA
V gene: TRBV28
J gene: TRBJ1-2
CDR3 DNA: TGTGCCAGCAAGATGACCGAGAACTATGGCTACACCTTC
CDR3 protein: CASKMTENYGYTF

clone size: NA
D gene: NA
V gene: TRBV6-5
J gene: TRBJ2-1
CDR3 DNA: TGTGCCAGCAGTTACTCCAGGATCTACAATGAGCAGTTCTTC
CDR3 protein: CASSYSRIYNEQFF

clone size: NA
D gene: NA
V gene: TRBV25-1
J gene: TRBJ2-3
CDR3 DNA: TGTGCCAGCAGTGAATGGATAAGGGGGAGCACAGATACGCAGTATTTT
CDR3 protein: CASSEWIRGSTDTQYF

clone size: NA
D gene: NA
V gene: TRBV5-6
J gene: TRBJ2-5
CDR3 DNA: TGTGCCAGCAGCTTGCAGGGGGGCCTCGAGACCCAGTACTTC
CDR3 protein: CASSLQGGLETQYF

clone size: NA
D gene: NA
V gene: TRBV10-3
J gene: TRBJ2-6
CDR3 DNA: TGTGCCACCGCGTTTGGGGCCAACGTCCTGACTTTC
CDR3 protein: CATAFGANVLTF

clone size: few
D gene: NA
V gene: TRBV6-5
J gene: TRBJ1-1
CDR3 DNA: TGTGCCAGCAGTTGGAGGAACACTGAAGCTTTCTTT
CDR3 protein: CASSWRNTEAFF

clone size: NA
D gene: TRBD1
V gene: TRBV30
J gene: TRBJ2-1
CDR3 DNA: TGTGCCTGGAGCGGACAGGTTTACTCCTACAATGAGCAGTTCTTC
CDR3 protein: CAWSGQVYSYNEQFF

clone size: once
D gene: NA
V gene: TRBV27
J gene: TRBJ1-5
CDR3 DNA: TGTGCCAGCAGTTTAAAGGTCCGAGACCCACACCCCCAGCATTTT
CDR3 protein: CASSLKVRDPHPQHF

clone size: NA
D gene: NA
V gene: TRBV9
J gene: TRBJ1-1
CDR3 DNA: TGTGCCAGCAGCGTAGGAGGGATAGGGAACACTGAAGCTTTCTTT
CDR3 protein: CASSVGGIGNTEAFF

clone size: NA
D gene: NA
V gene: TRBV9
J gene: TRBJ1-5
CDR3 DNA: TGTGCCAGCAGCGTCGGCGGGGAGAGCAATCAGCCCCAGCATTTT
CDR3 protein: CASSVGGESNQPQHF

clone size: NA
D gene: TRBD1
V gene: TRBV9
J gene: TRBJ2-7
CDR3 DNA: TGTGCCAGCAGCGCTTCCGGGACAGGGGCCTACGAGCAGTACTTC
CDR3 protein: CASSASGTGAYEQYF

clone size: NA
D gene: TRBD2
V gene: TRBV5-1
J gene: TRBJ2-2
CDR3 DNA: TGCGCCAGCAGCTTGGCCGCGGGGGACTCCTTCCGGAACACCGGGGAGCTGTTTTTT
CDR3 protein: CASSLAAGDSFRNTGELFF

clone size: NA
D gene: NA
V gene: TRBV18
J gene: TRBJ2-3
CDR3 DNA: TGTGCCAGCTCACCCCGTGGCACAGATACGCAGTATTTT
CDR3 protein: CASSPRGTDTQYF

clone size: NA
D gene: TRBD2
V gene: TRBV9
J gene: TRBJ2-7
CDR3 DNA: TGTGCCAGCAGCTACAAATCTAGCGGGAGGGCTGGCGAGCAGTACTTC
CDR3 protein: CASSYKSSGRAGEQYF

clone size: NA
D gene: NA
V gene: TRBV5-4
J gene: TRBJ2-7
CDR3 DNA: TGTGCCAGCAGCTCCCGGGGAGCCAGTTACGAGCAGTACTTC
CDR3 protein: CASSSRGASYEQYF

clone size: NA
D gene: TRBD2
V gene: TRBV29-1
J gene: TRBJ2-1
CDR3 DNA: TGCAGCGTCGGACTAGCGGCCAACTACAATGAGCAGTTCTTC
CDR3 protein: CSVGLAANYNEQFF

clone size: NA
D gene: TRBD1
V gene: TRBV4-1
J gene: TRBJ1-4
CDR3 DNA: TGCGCCAGCAGCCAAGCCCCAGGGGGCGAATATGAAAAACTGTTTTTT
CDR3 protein: CASSQAPGGEYEKLFF

clone size: NA
D gene: NA
V gene: TRBV30
J gene: TRBJ2-3
CDR3 DNA: TGTGCCTGGGCACCCTCCGTCGGGGGAACTAGGGGAGCAGATACGCAGTATTTT
CDR3 protein: CAWAPSVGGTRGADTQYF

clone size: NA
D gene: TRBD1
V gene: TRBV6-5
J gene: TRBJ1-1
CDR3 DNA: TGTGCCAGCAGTTACAGCAGGGGGTCTGAAGCTTTCTTT
CDR3 protein: CASSYSRGSEAFF

clone size: few
D gene: NA
V gene: TRBV5-5
J gene: TRBJ1-1
CDR3 DNA: TGTGCCAGCAGCTTGGCGGGACCTTGGAGCACTGAAGCTTTCTTT
CDR3 protein: CASSLAGPWSTEAFF

clone size: few
D gene: NA
V gene: TRBV2
J gene: TRBJ1-1
CDR3 DNA: TGTGCCAGCAGTGTCTGGCAGGGCACCGACACTGAAGCTTTCTTT
CDR3 protein: CASSVWQGTDTEAFF